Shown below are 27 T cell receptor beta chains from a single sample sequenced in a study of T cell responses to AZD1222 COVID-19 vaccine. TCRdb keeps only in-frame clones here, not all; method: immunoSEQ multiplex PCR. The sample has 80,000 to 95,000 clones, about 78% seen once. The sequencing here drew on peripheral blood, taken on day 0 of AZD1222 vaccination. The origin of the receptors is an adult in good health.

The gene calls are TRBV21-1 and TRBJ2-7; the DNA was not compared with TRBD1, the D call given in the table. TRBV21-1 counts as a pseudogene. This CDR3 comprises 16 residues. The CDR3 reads CASRWGPRPLSYEQYF. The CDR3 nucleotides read TGTGCCAGCAGGTGGGGCCCCCGACCCTTATCCTACGAGCAGTACTTC.

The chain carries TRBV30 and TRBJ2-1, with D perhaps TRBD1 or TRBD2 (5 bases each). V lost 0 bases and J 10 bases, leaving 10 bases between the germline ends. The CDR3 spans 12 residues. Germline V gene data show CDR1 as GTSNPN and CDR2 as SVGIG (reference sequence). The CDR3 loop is CAWSVSGPEQFF. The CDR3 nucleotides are TGTGCCTGGAGTGTATCGGGGCCAGAGCAGTTCTTC.

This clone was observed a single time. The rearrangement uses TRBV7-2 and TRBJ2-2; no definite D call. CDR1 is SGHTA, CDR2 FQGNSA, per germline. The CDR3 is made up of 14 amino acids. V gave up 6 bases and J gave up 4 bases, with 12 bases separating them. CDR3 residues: CASRFPSSTGELFF. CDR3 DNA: TGTGCCAGCAGGTTTCCCAGCTCCACCGGGGAGCTGTTTTTT.

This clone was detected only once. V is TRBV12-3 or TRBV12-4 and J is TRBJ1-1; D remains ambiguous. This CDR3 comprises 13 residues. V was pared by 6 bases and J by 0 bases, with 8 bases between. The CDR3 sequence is CASRVRVNTEAFF. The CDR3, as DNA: TGTGCCAGCAGGGTCCGAGTGAACACTGAAGCTTTCTTT.

Here the CDR3 reads CASSFSQGGRVFTEAFF. In DNA, the CDR3 is TGTGCCAGCAGTTTCTCCCAGGGGGGTAGGGTGTTCACTGAAGCTTTCTTT. V usage is TRBV28 and J usage is TRBJ1-1, with 7 bases fitting TRBD1. In germline, CDR1 is MDHEN, CDR2 SYDVKM. J lost 4 bases, V lost 3 bases, and 14 bases had no gene match. The CDR3 contains 17 residues. The full variable domain, with the rest looked up from reference TRBV28 and TRBJ1-1, is DVKVTQSSRYLVKRTGEKVFLECVQDMDHENMFWYRQDPGLGLRLIYFSYDVKMKEKGDIPEGYSVSREKKERFSLILESASTNQTSMYLCASSFSQGGRVFTEAFFGQGTRLTVV.

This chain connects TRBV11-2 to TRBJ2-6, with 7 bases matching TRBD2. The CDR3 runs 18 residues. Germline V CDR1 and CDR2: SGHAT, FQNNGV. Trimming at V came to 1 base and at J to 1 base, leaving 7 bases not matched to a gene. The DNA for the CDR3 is TGTGCCAGCAGCTTAGTTAGGGGAGGGGCATCTGGGGCCAACGTCCTGACTTTC. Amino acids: CASSLVRGGASGANVLTF.

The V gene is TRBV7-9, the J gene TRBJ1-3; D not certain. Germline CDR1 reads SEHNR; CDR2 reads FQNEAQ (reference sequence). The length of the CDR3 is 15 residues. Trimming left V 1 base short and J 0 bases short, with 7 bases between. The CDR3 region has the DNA TGTGCCAGCAGCTTAGGGCGGAGCTCTGGAAACACCATATATTTT. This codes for CASSLGRSSGNTIYF.

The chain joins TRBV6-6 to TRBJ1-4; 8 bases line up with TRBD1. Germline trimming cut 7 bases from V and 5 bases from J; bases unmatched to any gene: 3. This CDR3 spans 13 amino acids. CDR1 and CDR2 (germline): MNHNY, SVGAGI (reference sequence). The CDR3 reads CASTRQGNEKLFF. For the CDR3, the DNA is TGTGCCAGCACCAGACAGGGGAATGAAAAACTGTTTTTT.

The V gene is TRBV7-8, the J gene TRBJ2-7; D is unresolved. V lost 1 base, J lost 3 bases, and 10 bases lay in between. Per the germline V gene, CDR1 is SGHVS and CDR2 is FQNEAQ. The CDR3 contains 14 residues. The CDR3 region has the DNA TGTGCCAGCAGCTTAGGAAACACCTTCTACGAGCAGTACTTC. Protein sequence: CASSLGNTFYEQYF.

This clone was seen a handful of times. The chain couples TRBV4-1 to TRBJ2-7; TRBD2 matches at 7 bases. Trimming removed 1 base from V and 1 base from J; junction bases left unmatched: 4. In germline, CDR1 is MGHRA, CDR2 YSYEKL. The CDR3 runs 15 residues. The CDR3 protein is CASSQARGDSYEQYF. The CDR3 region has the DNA TGCGCCAGCAGCCAAGCCCGGGGGGATTCCTACGAGCAGTACTTC.

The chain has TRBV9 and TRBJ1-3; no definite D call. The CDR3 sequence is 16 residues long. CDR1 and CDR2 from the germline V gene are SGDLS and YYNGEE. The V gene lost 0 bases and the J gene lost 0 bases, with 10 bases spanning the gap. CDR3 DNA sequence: TGTGCCAGCAGCGTAGGGCCGGGTGCCTCTGGAAACACCATATATTTT. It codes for CASSVGPGASGNTIYF. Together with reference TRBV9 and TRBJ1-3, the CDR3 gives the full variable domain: DSGVTQTPKHLITATGQRVTLRCSPRSGDLSVYWYQQSLDQGLQFLIQYYNGEERAKGNILERFSAQQFPDLHSELNLSSLELGDSALYFCASSVGPGASGNTIYFGEGSWLTVV.

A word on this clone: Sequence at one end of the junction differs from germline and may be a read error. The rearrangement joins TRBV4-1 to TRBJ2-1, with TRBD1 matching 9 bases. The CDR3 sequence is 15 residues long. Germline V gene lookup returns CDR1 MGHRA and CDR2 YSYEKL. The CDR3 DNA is TGCGCCACCAGCCGCCCGGGACAGGGTAAAAATGAGCAGTTCTTC. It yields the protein CATSRPGQGKNEQFF.

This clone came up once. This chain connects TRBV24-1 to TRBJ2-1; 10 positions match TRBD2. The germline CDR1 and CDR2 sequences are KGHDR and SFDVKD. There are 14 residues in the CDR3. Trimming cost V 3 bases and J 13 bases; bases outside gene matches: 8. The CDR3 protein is CATSDVLAGARQFF. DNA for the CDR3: TGTGCCACCAGTGATGTTCTAGCGGGAGCACGTCAGTTCTTC.

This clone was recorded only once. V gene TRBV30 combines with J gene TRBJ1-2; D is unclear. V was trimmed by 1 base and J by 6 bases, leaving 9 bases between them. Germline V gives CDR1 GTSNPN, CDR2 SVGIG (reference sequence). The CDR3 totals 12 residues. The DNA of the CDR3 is TGTGCCTGGAGTGAGTGGAGGAATGGCTACACCTTC. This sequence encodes CAWSEWRNGYTF.

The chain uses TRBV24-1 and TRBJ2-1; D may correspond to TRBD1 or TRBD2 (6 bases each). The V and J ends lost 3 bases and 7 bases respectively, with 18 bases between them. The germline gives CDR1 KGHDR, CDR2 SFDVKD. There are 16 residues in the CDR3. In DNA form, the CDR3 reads TGTGCCACCAGTGATGCCGGGACTCCAGGGGCAAATGAGCAGTTCTTC. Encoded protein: CATSDAGTPGANEQFF.

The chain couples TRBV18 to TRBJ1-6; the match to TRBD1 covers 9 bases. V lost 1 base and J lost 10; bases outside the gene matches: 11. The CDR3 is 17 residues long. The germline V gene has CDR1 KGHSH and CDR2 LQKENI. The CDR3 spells CASSPREPGQGGSPLHF. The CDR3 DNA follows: TGTGCCAGCTCACCACGGGAACCGGGACAGGGTGGCTCACCCCTCCACTTT.

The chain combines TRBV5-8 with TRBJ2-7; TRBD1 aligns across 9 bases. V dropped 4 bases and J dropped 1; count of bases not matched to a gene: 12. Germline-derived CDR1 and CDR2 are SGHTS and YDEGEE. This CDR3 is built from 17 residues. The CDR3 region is CASSPNSGTGRSYEQYF. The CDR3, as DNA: TGTGCCAGCAGCCCAAACTCCGGGACAGGGAGGTCCTACGAGCAGTACTTC.

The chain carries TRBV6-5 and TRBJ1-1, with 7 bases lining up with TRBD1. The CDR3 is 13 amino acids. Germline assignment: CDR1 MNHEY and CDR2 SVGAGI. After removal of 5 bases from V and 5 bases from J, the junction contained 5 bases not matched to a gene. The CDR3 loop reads CASSQGGRTEAFF. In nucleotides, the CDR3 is TGTGCCAGCAGTCAGGGGGGTAGAACTGAAGCTTTCTTT.

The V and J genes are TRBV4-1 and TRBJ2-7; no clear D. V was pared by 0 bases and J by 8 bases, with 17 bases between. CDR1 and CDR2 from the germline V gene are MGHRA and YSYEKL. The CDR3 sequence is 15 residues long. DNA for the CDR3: TGCGCCAGCAGCCAAGAAACCTCCGCTCCCATCAAGCAGTACTTC. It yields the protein CASSQETSAPIKQYF.

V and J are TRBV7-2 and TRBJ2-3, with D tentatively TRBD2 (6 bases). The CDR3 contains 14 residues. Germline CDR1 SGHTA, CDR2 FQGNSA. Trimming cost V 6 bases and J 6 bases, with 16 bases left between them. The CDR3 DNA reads TGTGCCAGCAGGAGGGGAGGCCCCGTCGATACGCAGTATTTT. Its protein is CASRRGGPVDTQYF. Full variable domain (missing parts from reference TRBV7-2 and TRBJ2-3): GAGVSQSPSNKVTEKGKDVELRCDPISGHTALYWYRQSLGQGLEFLIYFQGNSAPDKSGLPSDRFSAERTGGSVSTLTIQRTQQEDSAVYLCASRRGGPVDTQYFGPGTRLTVL.

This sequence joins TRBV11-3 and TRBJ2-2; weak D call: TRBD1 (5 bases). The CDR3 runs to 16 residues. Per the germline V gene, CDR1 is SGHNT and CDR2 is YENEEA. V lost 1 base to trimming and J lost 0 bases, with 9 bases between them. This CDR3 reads CASSLGQGTNTGELFF. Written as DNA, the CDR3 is TGTGCCAGCAGCTTAGGCCAGGGCACGAACACCGGGGAGCTGTTTTTT.

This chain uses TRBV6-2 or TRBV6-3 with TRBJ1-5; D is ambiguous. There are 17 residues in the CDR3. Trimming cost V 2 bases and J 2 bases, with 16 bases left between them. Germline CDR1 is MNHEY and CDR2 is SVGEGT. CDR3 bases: TGTGCCAGCAGTTACATTGGACCAAGGGTTGGCAATCAGCCCCAGCATTTT. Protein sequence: CASSYIGPRVGNQPQHF.

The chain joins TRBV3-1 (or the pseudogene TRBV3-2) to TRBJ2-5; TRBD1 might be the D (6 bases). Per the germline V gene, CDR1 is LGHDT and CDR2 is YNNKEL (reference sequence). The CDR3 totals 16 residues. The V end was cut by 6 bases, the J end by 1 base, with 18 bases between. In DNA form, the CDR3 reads TGTGCCAGCAGTCAAATGGCAGGGGATTCCCAAGAGACCCAGTACTTC. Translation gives CASSQMAGDSQETQYF.

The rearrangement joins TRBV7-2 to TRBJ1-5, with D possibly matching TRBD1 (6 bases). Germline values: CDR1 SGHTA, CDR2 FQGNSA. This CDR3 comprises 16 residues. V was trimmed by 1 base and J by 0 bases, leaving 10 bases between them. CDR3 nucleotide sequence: TGTGCCAGCAGCTTAGTCGGGGGGCTTAGCAATCAGCCCCAGCATTTT. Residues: CASSLVGGLSNQPQHF.

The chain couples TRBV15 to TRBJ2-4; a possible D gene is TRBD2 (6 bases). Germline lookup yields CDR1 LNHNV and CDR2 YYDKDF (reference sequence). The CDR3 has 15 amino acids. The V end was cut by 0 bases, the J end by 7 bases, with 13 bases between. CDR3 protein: CATSRDVTGGNIQYF. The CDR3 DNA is TGTGCCACCAGCAGAGATGTTACAGGAGGGAACATTCAGTACTTC.

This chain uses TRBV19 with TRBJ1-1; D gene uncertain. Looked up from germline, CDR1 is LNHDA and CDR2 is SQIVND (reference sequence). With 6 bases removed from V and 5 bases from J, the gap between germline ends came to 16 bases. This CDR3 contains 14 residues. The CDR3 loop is CASRKVRVMTEAFF. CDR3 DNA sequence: TGTGCCAGTAGAAAAGTTCGGGTAATGACTGAAGCTTTCTTT.

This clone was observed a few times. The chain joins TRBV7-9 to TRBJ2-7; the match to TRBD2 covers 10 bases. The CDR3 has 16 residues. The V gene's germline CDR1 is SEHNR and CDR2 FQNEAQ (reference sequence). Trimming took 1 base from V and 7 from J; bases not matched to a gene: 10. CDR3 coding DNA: TGTGCCAGCAGCTTAGGAGGTCTAGCGGGAGTGCGAGAGCAGTACTTC. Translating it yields CASSLGGLAGVREQYF.